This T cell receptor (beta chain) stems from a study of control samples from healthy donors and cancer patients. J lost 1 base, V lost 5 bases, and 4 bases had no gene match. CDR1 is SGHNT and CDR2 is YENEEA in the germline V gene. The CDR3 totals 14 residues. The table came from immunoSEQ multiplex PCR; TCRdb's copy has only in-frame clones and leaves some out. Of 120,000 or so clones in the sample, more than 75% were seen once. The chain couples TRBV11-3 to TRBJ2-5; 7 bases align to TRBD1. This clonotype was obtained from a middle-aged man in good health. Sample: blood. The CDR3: CASSRDSTQETQYF. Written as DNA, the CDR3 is TGTGCCAGCAGCCGGGACAGCACCCAAGAGACCCAGTACTTC.